These 30 T cell receptor beta chains share one sample of origin, sequenced in a study of T-cell memory formation after mild COVID-19. From the 5' RACE reads, TCRdb called clonotypes with MiXCR, one entry per CDR3 protein. The sample contains 400,000 to 500,000 distinct CDR3 sequences, around 20% of which appear only once. The sample taken for sequencing was PBMCs or a T cell subset sorted from them (not recorded which). These receptor sequences come from an adult woman who had mild COVID-19 (a few samples of this study predate the infection). Cell type and time point are not known.

The rearrangement joins TRBV6-5 to TRBJ2-3; 9 bases line up with TRBD2. The CDR3 runs 16 residues. V trimming: 5 bases; J trimming: 1 base; junction bases outside the gene matches: 7. Looked up from germline, CDR1 is MNHEY and CDR2 is SVGAGI. The CDR3: CASSPNLAGRTDTQYF. The CDR3 nucleotides are TGTGCCAGCAGTCCGAACCTAGCGGGGCGCACAGATACGCAGTATTTT.

The chain employs TRBV5-1 and TRBJ2-2; 12 bases line up with TRBD2. V was clipped by 4 bases and J by 5 bases; unmatched bases: 6. Germline V gene lookup returns CDR1 SGHRS and CDR2 YFSETQ. CDR3 length: 16 residues. The CDR3 region is CASSELAGGTTGELFF. The CDR3 nucleotides read TGCGCCAGCAGCGAGCTAGCGGGGGGGACAACCGGGGAGCTGTTTTTT.

The CDR3 bases are TGTGCCAGCAGCGGGGACGACCAAGAGACCCAGTACTTC. As protein: CASSGDDQETQYF. The chain has TRBV5-6 and TRBJ2-5; either TRBD1 or TRBD2 may fit D (5 bases each). The germline gives CDR1 SGHDT, CDR2 YYEEEE. The CDR3 runs to 13 residues. The V and J ends lost 4 bases and 0 bases respectively, with 7 bases between them.

This clonotype was found a few times. This chain joins TRBV23-1 and TRBJ1-1; D not certain. TRBV23-1 belongs to the ORF category, with a function that is uncertain. The CDR3 extends over 14 amino acids. V lost 0 bases and J lost 3, with 8 bases in between. The CDR3 DNA reads as TGCGCCAGCAGTCAATCGAGAGAGTACACTGAAGCTTTCTTT. Translation gives CASSQSREYTEAFF.

There are a few counts of this clonotype. The V gene is TRBV5-1, the J gene TRBJ2-3, with 9 positions matching TRBD2. Germline values: CDR1 SGHRS, CDR2 YFSETQ. V shed 0 bases, J shed 14 bases, and the junction held 13 bases outside the gene matches. There are 15 residues in the CDR3. The CDR3 protein is CASSLGGGLAFSMYF. CDR3 bases: TGCGCCAGCAGCTTGGGAGGAGGACTAGCGTTCTCGATGTATTTT.

This clonotype was observed a single time. The chain employs TRBV12-5 and TRBJ1-1; a possible D gene is TRBD1 (5 bases). CDR3 length: 14 residues. V was shortened by 6 bases and J by 1 base, with 12 bases between the two germline ends. Germline assignment: CDR1 LGHNT and CDR2 FRNRAP. The CDR3, as DNA: TGTGCTAGTGGAGGGACGACGGCGAACACTGAAGCTTTCTTT. It is translated as CASGGTTANTEAFF.

The chain joins TRBV11-1 to TRBJ2-3, with D perhaps TRBD1 (5 bases). V shed 2 bases and J shed 11 bases, with 8 bases lying between them. CDR1 and CDR2 from the germline V gene are SGHAT and FQDESV (reference sequence). This CDR3 is 11 amino acids long. CDR3 coding DNA: TGTGCCAGCAGCTTATTGGACAAGCAGTATTTT. It translates to CASSLLDKQYF.

The rearrangement uses TRBV3-1 and TRBJ2-3, with D perhaps matching TRBD2 (5 bases). The CDR3 spans 16 residues. V was shortened by 4 bases and J by 1 base, with 15 bases between the two germline ends. CDR1 is LGHDT and CDR2 is YNNKEL in the germline V gene (reference sequence). The CDR3 nucleotides are TGTGCCAGCAGCCTTGGTCCGGGGAAACGCACAGATACGCAGTATTTT. The encoded protein is CASSLGPGKRTDTQYF.

This clonotype was seen a few times. DNA for the CDR3: TGTGCCAGCAGCCTTACACCAGTGGAGCTGTTTTTT. This encodes CASSLTPVELFF. This chain links TRBV12-3 or TRBV12-4 with TRBJ2-2; D is unclear. Trimming shortened V by 6 bases and J by 10 bases, and 12 bases separated the two germline ends. The CDR3 extends over 12 amino acids.

V gene TRBV6-5 combines with J gene TRBJ2-7, with TRBD2 identical over 11 bases. The CDR3 contains 15 residues. Germline assignment: CDR1 MNHEY and CDR2 SVGAGI. With V trimmed by 2 bases and J by 0 bases, 0 bases remained unmatched. The CDR3 DNA reads as TGTGCCAGCAGTTACACTAGCGGGAGCTCCTACGAGCAGTACTTC. Translated, it gives CASSYTSGSSYEQYF.

The chain couples TRBV20-1 to TRBJ2-5; maybe TRBD1 (5 bases). The CDR3 length is 13 residues. The ends were cut back, 5 bases at V and 5 bases at J, with 15 bases in the middle. The germline V gene encodes CDR1 DFQATT and CDR2 SNEGSKA (reference sequence). The DNA of the CDR3 is TGCAGTGCTCCAGGGCGGACCCGGGAGACCCAGTACTTC. It specifies CSAPGRTRETQYF.

The chain carries TRBV12-3 or TRBV12-4 and TRBJ2-2, with unresolved D. The CDR3 length is 13 residues. V shed 6 bases and J shed 4 bases, with 9 bases lying between them. In nucleotides, the CDR3 is TGTGCCAGCAGCCCCTTAGGCACCGGGGAGCTGTTTTTT. Protein product: CASSPLGTGELFF.

This clonotype was detected only a few times. This chain links TRBV5-1 with TRBJ1-1, with unresolved D. V was shortened by 0 bases and J by 2 bases, with 11 bases between the two germline ends. This CDR3 spans 15 amino acids. In germline, CDR1 is SGHRS, CDR2 YFSETQ. The CDR3 coding sequence is TGCGCCAGCAGCTTGGGATGGGGTAGTAACACTGAAGCTTTCTTT. This translates into CASSLGWGSNTEAFF.

This clonotype was seen many times. The gene calls are TRBV18 and TRBJ1-5; D gene unclear. Germline V CDR1 and CDR2: KGHSH, LQKENI. The CDR3 totals 13 residues. V was clipped by 3 bases and J by 6 bases, with 9 bases between them. CDR3 sequence: CASSPGFLQPQHF. CDR3 in DNA: TGTGCCAGCTCACCTGGGTTTCTTCAGCCCCAGCATTTT.

CDR3 coding DNA: TGCAGTGCCGAGGGACAGGCCACCTATGGCTACACCTTC. Its protein is CSAEGQATYGYTF. The gene calls are TRBV20-1 and TRBJ1-2; 8 positions match TRBD1. CDR1 and CDR2 from the germline V gene are DFQATT and SNEGSKA (reference sequence). CDR3 length: 13 residues. V shed 6 bases, J shed 4 bases, and the junction held 7 bases outside the gene matches.

This clonotype was seen many times. The rearrangement joins TRBV2 to TRBJ1-2, with a weak D call TRBD1 (5 bases). Germline-derived CDR1 and CDR2 are SNHLY and FYNNEI. Trimming took 2 bases from V and 6 from J, leaving 13 bases between them. The CDR3 is 14 residues long. CDR3: CASSESLGTDGYTF. In nucleotides, the CDR3 is TGTGCCAGCAGTGAATCCCTGGGGACGGATGGCTACACCTTC.

The V call is TRBV11-2, the J call TRBJ2-1; weak D call: TRBD2 (5 bases). V lost 3 bases to trimming and J lost 3 bases, with 15 bases between them. The CDR3 extends over 16 amino acids. CDR1 is SGHAT, CDR2 FQNNGV, per germline. The CDR3 reads CASSFPPRGDYNEQFF. The CDR3 DNA sequence: TGTGCCAGCAGCTTCCCCCCCCGGGGAGACTACAATGAGCAGTTCTTC.

This clonotype was observed a few times. The V call is TRBV7-9, the J call TRBJ2-3; D is possibly TRBD1 (5 bases). The CDR3 consists of 14 residues. Trimming took off 5 bases at V and 1 base at J, with 10 bases between the two ends. Looked up from germline, CDR1 is SEHNR and CDR2 is FQNEAQ (reference sequence). The CDR3, as DNA: TGTGCCAGCAGCACGCAGGGTGGCACAGATACGCAGTATTTT. This encodes CASSTQGGTDTQYF.

This sequence joins TRBV7-9 and TRBJ2-1; D not resolved. The CDR3 is made up of 15 amino acids. V was shortened by 2 bases and J by 8 bases, with 16 bases between the two germline ends. Looked up from germline, CDR1 is SEHNR and CDR2 is FQNEAQ (reference sequence). As DNA, the CDR3 is TGTGCCAGCAGCTTATCGTTAGGCGGCGGCGATGAGCAGTTCTTC. It specifies CASSLSLGGGDEQFF. The full variable domain, rest sourced from reference TRBV7-9 and TRBJ2-1, is DTGVSQNPRHKITKRGQNVTFRCDPISEHNRLYWYRQTLGQGPEFLTYFQNEAQLEKSRLLSDRFSAERPKGSFSTLEIQRTEQGDSAMYLCASSLSLGGGDEQFFGPGTRLTVL.

This clonotype was counted a few times. CDR3: CASSQARQGYNQPQHF. CDR3 in DNA: TGTGCCAGCAGCCAGGCCCGACAGGGGTACAATCAGCCCCAGCATTTT. This chain connects TRBV5-6 to TRBJ1-5; TRBD1 matches at 8 bases. Germline CDR1 is SGHDT and CDR2 is YYEEEE. V lost 4 bases and J lost 3; bases outside the gene matches: 9. The length of the CDR3 is 16 residues.

This clonotype showed up many times. The J gene is TRBJ2-2, the V gene TRBV7-9; D ambiguous. The germline gives CDR1 SEHNR, CDR2 FQNEAQ (reference sequence). Deletions cut 3 bases from V and 1 base from J, with 6 bases between. This CDR3 contains 14 residues. CDR3 DNA: TGTGCCAGCAGCTTGGGCCTGAACACCGGGGAGCTGTTTTTT. Protein: CASSLGLNTGELFF.

The chain uses TRBV29-1 and TRBJ2-7; D is unclear. This CDR3 has 13 amino acids. Trimming left V 0 bases short and J 2 bases short, with 8 bases between. From germline, CDR1 is SQVTM and CDR2 ANQGSEA. CDR3 coding DNA: TGCAGCGTTGAAGAAATGCAAACCTACGAGCAGTACTTC. Residues: CSVEEMQTYEQYF.

The J gene is TRBJ1-2, the V gene TRBV21-1. TRBV21-1 is a recognized pseudogene. There are 12 residues in the CDR3. CDR3 protein: CASSKSHSNYTF. CDR3 nucleotides: TGTGCCAGCAGCAAGTCGCATTCAAACTACACCTTC.

This CDR3 is CSAPGGTDTQYF. The CDR3 DNA sequence: TGCAGTGCTCCCGGGGGCACAGATACGCAGTATTTT. The chain couples TRBV20-1 to TRBJ2-3; TRBD2 is a possible D gene (5 bases). V was trimmed by 5 bases and J by 1 base, leaving 7 bases between them. The CDR3 covers 12 residues. Germline CDR1 and CDR2: DFQATT and SNEGSKA (reference sequence).

The chain links TRBV24-1 to TRBJ2-7; possibly TRBD1 for D (6 bases). The V gene lost 4 bases and the J gene lost 3 bases, with 15 bases spanning the gap. The germline V gene has CDR1 KGHDR and CDR2 SFDVKD. This CDR3 has 15 residues. The CDR3 DNA is TGTGCCACCAGTGAAGGGACACTGGGCGTCTACGAGCAGTACTTC. It encodes CATSEGTLGVYEQYF.

V gene TRBV29-1 combines with J gene TRBJ2-3; 7 bases line up with TRBD1. Trimming took 3 bases from V and 6 from J; bases not matched to a gene: 9. This CDR3 comprises 14 residues. Germline V gives CDR1 SQVTM, CDR2 ANQGSEA. The CDR3 here is CSVDDYRGLDTQYF. The DNA of the CDR3 is TGCAGCGTTGACGACTATAGGGGGCTCGATACGCAGTATTTT.

The chain has TRBV4-2 and TRBJ2-1; D assignment may be TRBD1 or TRBD2 (5 bases each). Trimming cost V 0 bases and J 2 bases, with 11 bases left between them. The CDR3 totals 16 residues. Germline V gene lookup returns CDR1 LGHNA and CDR2 YNFKEQ. As DNA, the CDR3 is TGTGCCAGCAGCCAAGAACGGGGCCTGACCTACAATGAGCAGTTCTTC. It is translated as CASSQERGLTYNEQFF.

The rearrangement uses TRBV19 and TRBJ1-4, with D perhaps TRBD1 (5 bases). The CDR3 spans 15 residues. CDR1 LNHDA and CDR2 SQIVND come from the germline V gene (reference sequence). The V gene lost 5 bases and the J gene lost 5 bases, with 15 bases spanning the gap. The chain's CDR3 is CASSAPGVGNEKLFF. In nucleotides, the CDR3 is TGTGCCAGTAGTGCACCGGGGGTTGGCAATGAAAAACTGTTTTTT.

V is TRBV6-5 and J is TRBJ1-1; 7 bases are a match to TRBD1. The CDR3 consists of 12 residues. The V gene's germline CDR1 is MNHEY and CDR2 SVGAGI. With 4 bases clipped from V and 11 bases from J, the junction kept 7 bases outside the gene matches. CDR3 protein: CASSFTGEKAFF. The CDR3 nucleotides read TGTGCCAGCAGTTTCACAGGGGAAAAGGCTTTCTTT.

This clonotype was seen a handful of times. The chain uses TRBV7-9 and TRBJ1-5, with unresolved D. The V end lost 3 bases, the J end lost 8 bases, and 8 bases lay between the germline ends. The CDR3 has 12 residues. The germline gives CDR1 SEHNR, CDR2 FQNEAQ (reference sequence). The CDR3 reads CASSFRSEPQHF. The CDR3 region has the DNA TGTGCCAGCAGCTTTAGGTCCGAGCCCCAGCATTTT. Using reference TRBV7-9 and TRBJ1-5 for the parts outside the CDR3, the full variable domain is DTGVSQNPRHKITKRGQNVTFRCDPISEHNRLYWYRQTLGQGPEFLTYFQNEAQLEKSRLLSDRFSAERPKGSFSTLEIQRTEQGDSAMYLCASSFRSEPQHFGDGTRLSIL.